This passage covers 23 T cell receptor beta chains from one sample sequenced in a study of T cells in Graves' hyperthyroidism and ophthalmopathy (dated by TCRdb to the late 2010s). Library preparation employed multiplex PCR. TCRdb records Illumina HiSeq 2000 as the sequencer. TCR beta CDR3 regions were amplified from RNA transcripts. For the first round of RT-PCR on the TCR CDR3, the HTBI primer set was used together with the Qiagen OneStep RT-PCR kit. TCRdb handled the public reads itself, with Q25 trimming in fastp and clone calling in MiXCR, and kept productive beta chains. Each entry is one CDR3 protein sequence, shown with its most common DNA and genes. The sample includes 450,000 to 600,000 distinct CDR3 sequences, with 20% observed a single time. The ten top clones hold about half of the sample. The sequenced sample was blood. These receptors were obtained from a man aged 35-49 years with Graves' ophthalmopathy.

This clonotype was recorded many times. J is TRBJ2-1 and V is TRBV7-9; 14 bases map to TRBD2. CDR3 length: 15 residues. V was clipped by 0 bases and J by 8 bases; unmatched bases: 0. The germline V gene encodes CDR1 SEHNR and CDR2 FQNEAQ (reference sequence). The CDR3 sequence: CASSLATSGRDEQFF. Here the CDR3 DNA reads TGTGCCAGCAGCTTAGCGACTAGCGGGAGGGATGAGCAGTTCTTC.

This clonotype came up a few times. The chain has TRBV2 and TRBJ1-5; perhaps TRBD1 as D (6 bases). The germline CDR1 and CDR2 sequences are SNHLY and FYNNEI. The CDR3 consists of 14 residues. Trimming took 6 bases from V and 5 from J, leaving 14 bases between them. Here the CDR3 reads CASRVRGSHQPQHF. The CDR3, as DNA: TGTGCCAGCAGGGTCAGGGGATCCCATCAGCCCCAGCATTTT.

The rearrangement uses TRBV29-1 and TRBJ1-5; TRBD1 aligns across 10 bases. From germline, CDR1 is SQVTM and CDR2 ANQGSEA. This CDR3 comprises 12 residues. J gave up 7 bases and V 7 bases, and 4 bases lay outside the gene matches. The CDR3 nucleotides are TGCAGCGCCTGGACAGGGGGACAGCCCCAGCATTTT. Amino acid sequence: CSAWTGGQPQHF.

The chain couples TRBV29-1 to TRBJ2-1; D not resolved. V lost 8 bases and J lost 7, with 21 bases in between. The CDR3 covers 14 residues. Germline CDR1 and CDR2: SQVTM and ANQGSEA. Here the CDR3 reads CSTELDRNPNEQFF. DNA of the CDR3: TGCAGCACCGAGTTGGACCGGAATCCAAATGAGCAGTTCTTC.

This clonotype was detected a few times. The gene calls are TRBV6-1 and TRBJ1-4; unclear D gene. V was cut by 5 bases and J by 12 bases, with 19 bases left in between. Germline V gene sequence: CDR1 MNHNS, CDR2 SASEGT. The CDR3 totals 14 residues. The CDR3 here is CASSLTVAGSELFF. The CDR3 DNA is TGTGCCAGCAGTCTGACGGTTGCCGGTTCGGAACTGTTTTTT.

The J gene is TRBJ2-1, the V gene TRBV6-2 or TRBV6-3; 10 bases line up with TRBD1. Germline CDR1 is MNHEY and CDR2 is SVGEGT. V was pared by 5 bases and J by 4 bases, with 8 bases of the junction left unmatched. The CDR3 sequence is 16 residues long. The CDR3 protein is CASSRPGQGHYNEQFF. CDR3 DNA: TGTGCCAGCAGTCGGCCGGGACAGGGGCATTACAATGAGCAGTTCTTC.

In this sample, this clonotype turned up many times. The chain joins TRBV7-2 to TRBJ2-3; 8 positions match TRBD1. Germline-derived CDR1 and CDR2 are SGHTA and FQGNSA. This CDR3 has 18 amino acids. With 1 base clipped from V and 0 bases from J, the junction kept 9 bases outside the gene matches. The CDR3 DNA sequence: TGTGCCAGCAGCTTAGTTCCTACGGGACAGGATAGCACAGATACGCAGTATTTT. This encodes CASSLVPTGQDSTDTQYF.

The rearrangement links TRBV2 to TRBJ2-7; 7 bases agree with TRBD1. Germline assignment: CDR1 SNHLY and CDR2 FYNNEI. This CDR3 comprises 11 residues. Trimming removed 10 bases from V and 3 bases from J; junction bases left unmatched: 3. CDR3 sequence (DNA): TGTGCCACCAGACAGGGCTACGAGCAGTACTTC. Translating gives CATRQGYEQYF.

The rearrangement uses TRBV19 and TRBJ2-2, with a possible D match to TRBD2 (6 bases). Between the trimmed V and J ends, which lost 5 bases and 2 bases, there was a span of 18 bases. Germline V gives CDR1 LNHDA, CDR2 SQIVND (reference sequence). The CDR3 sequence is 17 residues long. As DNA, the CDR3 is TGTGCCAGTAGTCCCCTGACTTTTGCGGGAAACACCGGGGAGCTGTTTTTT. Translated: CASSPLTFAGNTGELFF.

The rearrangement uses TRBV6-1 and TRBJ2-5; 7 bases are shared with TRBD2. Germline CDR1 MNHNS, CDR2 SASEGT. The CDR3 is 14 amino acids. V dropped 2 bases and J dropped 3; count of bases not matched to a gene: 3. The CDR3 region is CASSEWDYKETQYF. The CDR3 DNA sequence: TGTGCCAGCAGTGAATGGGACTACAAAGAGACCCAGTACTTC.

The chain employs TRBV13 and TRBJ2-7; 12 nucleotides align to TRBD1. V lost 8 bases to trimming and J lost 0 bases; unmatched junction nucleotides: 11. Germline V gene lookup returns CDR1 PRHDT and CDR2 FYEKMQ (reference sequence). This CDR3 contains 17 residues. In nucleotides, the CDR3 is TGTGCCAGCTCCCCGGGACAGGGGGCTATGGGCTCCTACGAGCAGTACTTC. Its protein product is CASSPGQGAMGSYEQYF.

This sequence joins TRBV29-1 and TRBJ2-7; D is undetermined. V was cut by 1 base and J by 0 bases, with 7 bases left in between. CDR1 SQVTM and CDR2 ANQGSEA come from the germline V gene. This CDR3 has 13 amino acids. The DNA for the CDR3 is TGCAGCGTTGAAGTCCCCGCCTCCTACGAGCAGTACTTC. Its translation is CSVEVPASYEQYF.

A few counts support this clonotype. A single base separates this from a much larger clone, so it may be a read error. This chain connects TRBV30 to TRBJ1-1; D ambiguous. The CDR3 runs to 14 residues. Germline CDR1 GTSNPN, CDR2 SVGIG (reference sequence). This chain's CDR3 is CAWTSAVWNTEAYF. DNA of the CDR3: TGTGCCTGGACGTCGGCGGTTTGGAACACTGAAGCTTACTTT.

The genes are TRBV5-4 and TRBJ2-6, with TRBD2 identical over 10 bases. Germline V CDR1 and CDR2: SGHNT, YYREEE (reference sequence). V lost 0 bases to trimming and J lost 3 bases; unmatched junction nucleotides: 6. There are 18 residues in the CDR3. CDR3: CASSLEASGRGGANVLTF. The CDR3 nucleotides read TGTGCCAGCAGCTTGGAGGCTAGCGGGAGAGGTGGGGCCAACGTCCTGACTTTC.

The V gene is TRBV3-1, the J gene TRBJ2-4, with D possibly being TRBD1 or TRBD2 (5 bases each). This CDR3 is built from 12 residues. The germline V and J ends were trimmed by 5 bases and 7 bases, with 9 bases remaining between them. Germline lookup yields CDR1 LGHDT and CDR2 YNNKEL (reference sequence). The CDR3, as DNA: TGTGCCAGCAGCTCGAGGGACAACATTCAGTACTTC. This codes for CASSSRDNIQYF.

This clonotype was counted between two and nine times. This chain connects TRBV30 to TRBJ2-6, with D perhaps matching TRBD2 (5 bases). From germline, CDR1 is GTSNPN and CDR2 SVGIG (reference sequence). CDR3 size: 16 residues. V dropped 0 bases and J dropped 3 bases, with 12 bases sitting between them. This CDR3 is CAWSVRIGSGANVLTF. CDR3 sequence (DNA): TGTGCCTGGAGTGTACGAATTGGGAGTGGGGCCAACGTCCTGACTTTC.

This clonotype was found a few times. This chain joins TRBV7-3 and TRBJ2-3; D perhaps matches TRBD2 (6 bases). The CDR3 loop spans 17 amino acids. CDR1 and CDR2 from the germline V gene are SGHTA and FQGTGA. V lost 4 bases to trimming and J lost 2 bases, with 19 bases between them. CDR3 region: CASSSLIRDFNTDTQYF. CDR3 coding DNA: TGTGCCAGCAGCTCCCTTATTCGGGACTTTAACACAGATACGCAGTATTTT.

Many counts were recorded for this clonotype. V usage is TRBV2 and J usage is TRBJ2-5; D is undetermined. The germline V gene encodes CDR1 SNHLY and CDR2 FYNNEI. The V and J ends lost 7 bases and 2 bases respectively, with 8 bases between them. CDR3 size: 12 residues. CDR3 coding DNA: TGTGCCAGCACTGTAGGGCAAGAGACCCAGTACTTC. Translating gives CASTVGQETQYF.

This CDR3 reads CASSVGPSGRAYTGELFF. As DNA, the CDR3 is TGTGCCAGCAGCGTAGGTCCTAGCGGGAGGGCCTACACCGGGGAGCTGTTTTTT. The chain is built from TRBV9 and TRBJ2-2; 12 bases line up with TRBD2. CDR3 length: 18 residues. V shed 0 bases, J shed 3 bases, and the junction held 6 bases outside the gene matches. The germline V gene encodes CDR1 SGDLS and CDR2 YYNGEE.

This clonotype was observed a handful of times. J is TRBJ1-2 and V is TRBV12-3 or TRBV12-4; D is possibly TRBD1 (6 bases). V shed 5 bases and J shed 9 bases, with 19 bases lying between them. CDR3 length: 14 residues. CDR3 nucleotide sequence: TGTGCCAGCAGTATGGACAGCTCGTGGGGAAGCTACACCTTC. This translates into CASSMDSSWGSYTF.

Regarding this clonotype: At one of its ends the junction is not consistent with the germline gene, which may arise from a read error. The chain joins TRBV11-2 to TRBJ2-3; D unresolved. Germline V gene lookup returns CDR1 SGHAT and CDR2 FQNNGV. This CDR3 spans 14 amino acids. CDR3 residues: CASSQTVSTDTQYF. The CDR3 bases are TGCGCCAGCAGCCAAACTGTTAGCACAGATACGCAGTATTTT.

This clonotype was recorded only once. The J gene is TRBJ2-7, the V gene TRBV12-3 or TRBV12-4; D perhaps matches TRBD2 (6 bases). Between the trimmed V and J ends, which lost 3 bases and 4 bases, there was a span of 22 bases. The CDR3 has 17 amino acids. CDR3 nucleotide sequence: TGTGCCAGCAGTTTGGCTAGTGGGCCGGGAGCCGGATACGAGCAGTACTTC. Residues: CASSLASGPGAGYEQYF.

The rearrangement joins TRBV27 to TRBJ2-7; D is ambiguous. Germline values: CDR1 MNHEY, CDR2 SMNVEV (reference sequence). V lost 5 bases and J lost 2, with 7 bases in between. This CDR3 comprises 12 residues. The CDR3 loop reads CASSQTPYEQYF. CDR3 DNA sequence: TGTGCCAGCAGTCAAACTCCCTACGAGCAGTACTTC.